This T cell receptor beta chain is from a study of spatial heterogeneity in lung cancer. Study-wide context: Counts of TCR transcripts in tumor regions tracked strongly with a T cell module score that came from matched bulk RNA-seq.

Points from the study as a whole: In tumors, expanded intratumoral alpha and beta TCR counts tracked mutation counts. Ubiquitous expanded TCR counts tracked ubiquitous nonsynonymous mutations, and regional counts tracked regional ones.

This clonotype showed up many times. Its antigen is unidentified. Specified time point: sample taken at primary tumor resection. Unsorted whole RNA of tumor, nontumor lung or frozen PBMC was sequenced. V was shortened by 3 bases and J by 3 bases, with 15 bases between the two germline ends. The CDR3 is made up of 16 amino acids. CDR1 and CDR2 from the germline V gene are SGHNT and YYREEE (reference sequence). Every TCR cDNA molecule carried a tag that served as a unique molecular identifier. TCRdb processed the 5' RACE reads anew with MiXCR; each CDR3 protein has one entry. The table includes around 20,000 distinct CDR3 sequences, 7% to 8% detected once.

The receptor's source is a female donor with early-stage non-small cell lung cancer. Sequences were derived from lung tumor tissue, sampled at surgery. The chain employs TRBV5-4 and TRBJ2-2; D possibly corresponds to TRBD2 (7 bases). For the CDR3, the DNA is TGTGCCAGCAGCTACGGGGGGCAAGGGGACACCGGGGAGCTGTTTTTT. Translating it yields CASSYGGQGDTGELFF.